Listed below are T cell receptor beta chains from one sample, sequenced in a study of patients and donors after allogeneic stem cell transplantation. TCRdb recomputed calls from the RT-PCR reads with MiXCR, one row per CDR3 protein. This table holds some 960,000 distinct CDR3 sequences, 15% to 20% found once. The sample consisted of blood, either unsorted or a sorted T cell fraction (not recorded which). The receptor set was obtained from a human donor who was either an allogeneic HSCT recipient or a stem cell or donor lymphocyte infusion donor (not recorded which). It is not recorded whose cells these are; they may come from a transplant donor. Both conserved end residues are part of each CDR3. A D gene is named only where the DNA matches it firmly. Some rows have no size entry. The others give once, few or many, or a class for an expanded clone.

cdr3_nt: TGCGCCAGCAGCCAACTAGGGGGAAGTCAGCCCCAGCATTTT
cdr3_aa: CASSQLGGSQPQHF
clone_size: NA
j_call: TRBJ1-5
v_call: TRBV4-3
d_call: NA

cdr3_nt: TGTGCCAGCAGTTCCCCCGCAGGAGCCATGGGGGCCCTCCACTTT
cdr3_aa: CASSSPAGAMGALHF
clone_size: NA
j_call: TRBJ1-6
v_call: TRBV6-5
d_call: NA

cdr3_nt: TGTGCCAGCAGCACGAGAGGTAGTTCCTACAATGAGCAGTTCTTC
cdr3_aa: CASSTRGSSYNEQFF
clone_size: many
j_call: TRBJ2-1
v_call: TRBV12-3/TRBV12-4
d_call: NA

cdr3_nt: TGTGCCAGCAGCCCCCGCGTGGACTTGGGGGCCTACAATGAGCAGTTCTTC
cdr3_aa: CASSPRVDLGAYNEQFF
clone_size: NA
j_call: TRBJ2-1
v_call: TRBV9
d_call: NA

cdr3_nt: TGTGCCAGCATCCTAGCGGGAGGACCCAACACAGATACGCAGTATTTT
cdr3_aa: CASILAGGPNTDTQYF
clone_size: NA
j_call: TRBJ2-3
v_call: TRBV13
d_call: TRBD2

cdr3_nt: TGCAGTGCTAGCGGGGCCACCTGGGGTGAGCAGTTCTTC
cdr3_aa: CSASGATWGEQFF
clone_size: many
j_call: TRBJ2-1
v_call: TRBV20-1
d_call: NA

cdr3_nt: TGCGCCAGCAGCCAATCACACCCGGCCACCGGGGAGCTGTTTTTT
cdr3_aa: CASSQSHPATGELFF
clone_size: NA
j_call: TRBJ2-2
v_call: TRBV4-3
d_call: NA

cdr3_nt: TGCGCCAGCAGCTCGATAGCGGGGCGACAAGAGACCCAGTACTTC
cdr3_aa: CASSSIAGRQETQYF
clone_size: NA
j_call: TRBJ2-5
v_call: TRBV5-1
d_call: TRBD2

cdr3_nt: TGTGCCAGCAGTGAACTACAGGGGGCGATCGGCTACACCTTC
cdr3_aa: CASSELQGAIGYTF
clone_size: NA
j_call: TRBJ1-2
v_call: TRBV2
d_call: TRBD1

cdr3_nt: TGTGCCAGTAGTACCACGGGACACCAGGGAAGCAATCAGCCCCAGCATTTT
cdr3_aa: CASSTTGHQGSNQPQHF
clone_size: few
j_call: TRBJ1-5
v_call: TRBV19
d_call: NA

cdr3_nt: TGTGCCAGCAGTTTATTTTACAATGAGCAGTTCTTC
cdr3_aa: CASSLFYNEQFF
clone_size: many
j_call: TRBJ2-1
v_call: TRBV28
d_call: NA

cdr3_nt: TGTGCCAGCAGCGACTACAGGACAGGATCCGGCTACACCTTC
cdr3_aa: CASSDYRTGSGYTF
clone_size: few
j_call: TRBJ1-2
v_call: TRBV7-6
d_call: TRBD1

cdr3_nt: TGTGCCAGCAGTGCTAGCCCCAAGAGGGAAAAACTGTTTTTT
cdr3_aa: CASSASPKREKLFF
clone_size: NA
j_call: TRBJ1-4
v_call: TRBV2
d_call: NA

cdr3_nt: TGCAGCGTTGATTCCCAAGCTAACTATGGCTACACCTTC
cdr3_aa: CSVDSQANYGYTF
clone_size: NA
j_call: TRBJ1-2
v_call: TRBV29-1
d_call: NA

cdr3_nt: TGCAGTGCCAGACAGGGGGGTACGAGCAATCAGCCCCAGCATTTT
cdr3_aa: CSARQGGTSNQPQHF
clone_size: NA
j_call: TRBJ1-5
v_call: TRBV20-1
d_call: TRBD1

cdr3_nt: TGCAGTGCTATATATCCGGGACGGATCTATGGCTACACCTTC
cdr3_aa: CSAIYPGRIYGYTF
clone_size: NA
j_call: TRBJ1-2
v_call: TRBV20-1
d_call: NA

cdr3_nt: TGTGCCAGCAGCTTAGCCACAGGGGGCGCGGGGACTGAAGCTTTCTTT
cdr3_aa: CASSLATGGAGTEAFF
clone_size: NA
j_call: TRBJ1-1
v_call: TRBV11-2
d_call: TRBD1

cdr3_nt: TGTGCCAGCAGAATCCCGGGGGGACTTAACTATGGCTACACCTTC
cdr3_aa: CASRIPGGLNYGYTF
clone_size: few
j_call: TRBJ1-2
v_call: TRBV6-1
d_call: NA

cdr3_nt: TGCAGTGCTAGTTTGGGCTTGGGGAGCACAGATACGCAGTATTTT
cdr3_aa: CSASLGLGSTDTQYF
clone_size: few
j_call: TRBJ2-3
v_call: TRBV20-1
d_call: NA

cdr3_nt: TGTGCCGTAGGACAGGGGACCTACGAGCAGTACTTC
cdr3_aa: CAVGQGTYEQYF
clone_size: many
j_call: TRBJ2-7
v_call: TRBV10-3
d_call: TRBD1

cdr3_nt: TGTGCCAGCAGTGACTCGGCGGGGGCGAACACTGAAGCTTTCTTT
cdr3_aa: CASSDSAGANTEAFF
clone_size: many
j_call: TRBJ1-1
v_call: TRBV6-4
d_call: NA

cdr3_nt: TGCGCCAGCAGCCCGTCTTGGGACAGACCCAACTATGGCTACACCTTC
cdr3_aa: CASSPSWDRPNYGYTF
clone_size: NA
j_call: TRBJ1-2
v_call: TRBV4-3
d_call: TRBD1

cdr3_nt: TGCGCCAGCAGCCAGGCTTCAAGGGGATTTGGTGGCTACACCTTC
cdr3_aa: CASSQASRGFGGYTF
clone_size: few
j_call: TRBJ1-2
v_call: TRBV4-1
d_call: NA

cdr3_nt: TGTGCCAGCAGCAAGACTATTAGCCCTAACACCGGGGAGCTGTTTTTT
cdr3_aa: CASSKTISPNTGELFF
clone_size: few
j_call: TRBJ2-2
v_call: TRBV7-9
d_call: NA

cdr3_nt: TGTGCCAGTAGTTCCTCCCACCGGGTAAGGACGGAGGAGACCCAGTACTTC
cdr3_aa: CASSSSHRVRTEETQYF
clone_size: NA
j_call: TRBJ2-5
v_call: TRBV19
d_call: NA

cdr3_nt: TGTGCCAGCAGGACGGGACAGCCTCTCTACGAGCAGTACTTC
cdr3_aa: CASRTGQPLYEQYF
clone_size: few
j_call: TRBJ2-7
v_call: TRBV27
d_call: TRBD1

cdr3_nt: TGTGCCAGCTTCTCAGGGATCGGAGAGACCCAGTACTTC
cdr3_aa: CASFSGIGETQYF
clone_size: few
j_call: TRBJ2-5
v_call: TRBV18
d_call: NA

cdr3_nt: TGTGCCAGCAGCTTATCGGGACTAGGATCAAATGAGCAGTTCTTC
cdr3_aa: CASSLSGLGSNEQFF
clone_size: NA
j_call: TRBJ2-1
v_call: TRBV7-3
d_call: TRBD2

cdr3_nt: TGTGCCAGTATACAGGGGTCAACCTACGAGCAGTACTTC
cdr3_aa: CASIQGSTYEQYF
clone_size: few
j_call: TRBJ2-7
v_call: TRBV28
d_call: TRBD1

cdr3_nt: TGTGCCAGCAGTTACGGTGAGAGCTCCTACGAGCAGTACTTC
cdr3_aa: CASSYGESSYEQYF
clone_size: NA
j_call: TRBJ2-7
v_call: TRBV6-5
d_call: NA

cdr3_nt: TGCAGCGTTGAAGGTGCAGGGGAGGGTAACTATGGCTACACCTTC
cdr3_aa: CSVEGAGEGNYGYTF
clone_size: few
j_call: TRBJ1-2
v_call: TRBV29-1
d_call: NA